Listed below are T cell receptor beta chains from one sample, sequenced in a study of patients and donors after allogeneic stem cell transplantation. TCRdb ran MiXCR on the RT-PCR reads and lists one entry per CDR3 protein. This table has more than 850,000 distinct CDR3 sequences, approximately 19% appearing once. Sequenced input: blood, either unsorted or a sorted T cell fraction (not recorded which). These receptors were taken from a human donor who was either an allogeneic HSCT recipient or a stem cell or donor lymphocyte infusion donor (not recorded which). It is not recorded whose cells these are; they may come from a transplant donor. Each CDR3 is given with its conserved first and last residue. A D gene is named only where the DNA matches it firmly. Rows give clone size only sometimes, using once, few, many, or a class for an expanded clone.

TRBV20-1,TRBJ1-5,few,TRBD1,TGCAGTGCTAGACCCCCTACCGGGGACAGGAAGAGCAATCAGCCCCAGCATTTT,CSARPPTGDRKSNQPQHF
TRBV11-1,TRBJ1-1,.,TRBD1,TGTGCCAGCAGCTTATCTAACAGGGGAACCGAAGCTTTCTTT,CASSLSNRGTEAFF
TRBV7-9,TRBJ2-1,few,TRBD2,TGTGCCAGCAGCACGGGACTAGCGGGAGTAGGCAATGAGCAGTTCTTC,CASSTGLAGVGNEQFF
TRBV5-1,TRBJ2-3,many,.,TGTGCCAGCAGCCCCTTTGGAGATACGCAGTATTTT,CASSPFGDTQYF
TRBV20-1,TRBJ2-1,.,TRBD2,TGCAGTGCCATGACTAGCGGGAACAATGAGCAGTTCTTC,CSAMTSGNNEQFF
TRBV18,TRBJ1-2,.,.,TGTGCCAGCTCACCGAACGGCCCGGGGGATGGCTACACCTTC,CASSPNGPGDGYTF
TRBV12-3/TRBV12-4,TRBJ2-7,few,TRBD1,TGTGCCAGCAGTTTAGGGTTACAGGGGTCCTACGAGCAGTACTTC,CASSLGLQGSYEQYF
TRBV4-1,TRBJ2-1,.,TRBD1,TGCGCCAGCAGCCAACGGGACAGGGCGGGGGATGAGCAGTTCTTC,CASSQRDRAGDEQFF
TRBV5-1,TRBJ2-1,.,.,TGCGCCAGCAGCCTAATCGGACCGAATTCTGGTGAGCAGTTCTTC,CASSLIGPNSGEQFF
TRBV5-6,TRBJ2-3,few,.,TGTGCCAGCAGCGACCTGGATGGTACGCAGTATTTT,CASSDLDGTQYF
TRBV24-1,TRBJ1-1,.,.,TGTGCCACCAGTGCTCCCGGGAACACTGAAGCTTTCTTT,CATSAPGNTEAFF
TRBV2,TRBJ1-6,many,.,TGTGCCAGCAGTGAAGAATATGGGAATTCACCCCTCCACTTT,CASSEEYGNSPLHF
TRBV5-1,TRBJ2-4,many,.,TGCGCCAGCAGCCCCGGGACGTTAGCCAAAAACATTCAGTACTTC,CASSPGTLAKNIQYF
TRBV20-1,TRBJ2-5,few,TRBD1,TGCAGTGCTGAACAGGGGGGACAAGAGACCCAGTACTTC,CSAEQGGQETQYF
TRBV7-8,TRBJ2-7,.,TRBD2,TGTGCCAGCAACTCGCTACTAGCGGGAGGCTCCTACGAGCAGTACTTC,CASNSLLAGGSYEQYF
TRBV5-1,TRBJ1-2,.,.,TGCGCCAGCAGCCCCCCCCTGAGCCTCTATGGCTACACCTTC,CASSPPLSLYGYTF
TRBV2,TRBJ2-2,.,.,TGTGCCAGCAGTCGGGCTCCAGGGGAGCTGTTTTTT,CASSRAPGELFF
TRBV11-2,TRBJ2-5,.,TRBD1,TGTGCCAGCAGCTTAGGAACGACAGGGCAAGAGACCCAGTACTTC,CASSLGTTGQETQYF
TRBV9,TRBJ2-7,.,TRBD2,TGTGCCAGCAGCGGAGACGTCACTAGCGGAACCTACGAGCAGTACTTC,CASSGDVTSGTYEQYF
TRBV20-1,TRBJ1-5,.,.,TGCAGTGCCGCGCAGGGGATTAGCAATCAGCCCCAGCATTTT,CSAAQGISNQPQHF
TRBV10-3,TRBJ2-7,.,TRBD2,TGTGCCATCAGAGAAACCGGGACTAGTAACTACGAGCAGTACTTC,CAIRETGTSNYEQYF
TRBV5-1,TRBJ1-3,.,.,TGCGCCAGCAGCTTGGCCGGAGGTGGGCCTGGAAACACCATATATTTT,CASSLAGGGPGNTIYF
TRBV19,TRBJ1-1,few,.,TGTGCCAGTAGGACGGGGTCGGGGGAAGGGACTGAAGCTTTCTTT,CASRTGSGEGTEAFF
TRBV25-1,TRBJ2-7,many,.,TGTGCGACACAGCTCGGGCTCCGAGAGCAGTACTTC,CATQLGLREQYF
TRBV7-8,TRBJ2-2,.,TRBD1,TGTGCCAGCAGCTTAGAGTCGGCAGGGGGAGACACCGGGGAGCTGTTTTTT,CASSLESAGGDTGELFF
TRBV2,TRBJ2-5,once,TRBD1,TGTGCCAGCTCGGACAGGGAAGAGACCCAGTACTTC,CASSDREETQYF
TRBV25-1,TRBJ1-1,.,TRBD1,TGTGCCAGCAGTCGGACAGGGGGCAGAGGCGCTGAAGCTTTCTTT,CASSRTGGRGAEAFF
TRBV9,TRBJ1-4,.,TRBD1,TGTGCCAGCAGCGCCTGGGACAGGCGATTTAATGAAAAACTGTTTTTT,CASSAWDRRFNEKLFF
TRBV5-1,TRBJ1-3,.,.,TGCGCCAGCTCCCCTACGGCCGGCGGGTTCTCTGGAAACACCATATATTTT,CASSPTAGGFSGNTIYF
TRBV7-2,TRBJ1-2,.,.,TGTGCCAGCAGCTTAGAAGGGGTCAGGGCCTATGGCTACACCTTC,CASSLEGVRAYGYTF
TRBV11-2,TRBJ1-2,few,TRBD1,TGTGCCAGCAGACTGACAGGGGGTAAAACTGACGGCTACACCTTC,CASRLTGGKTDGYTF
TRBV12-3/TRBV12-4,TRBJ2-7,.,TRBD2,TGTGCCAGCAGTCCTCGACTAGCGGGGCTGAACGAGCAGTACTTC,CASSPRLAGLNEQYF
TRBV27,TRBJ2-1,.,.,TGTGCCAGCAGTTTTGGGTCGAACAATGAGCAGTTCTTC,CASSFGSNNEQFF
TRBV5-5,TRBJ2-2,.,.,TGTGCCAGCAGCTGGGTCGCCGGGGAGCTGTTTTTT,CASSWVAGELFF
TRBV19,TRBJ1-2,.,.,TGTGCCAGTAGTCCCGGGACCTTGGGCAGGTCCTATGGCTACACCTTC,CASSPGTLGRSYGYTF
TRBV27,TRBJ2-2,few,.,TGTGCCAGCAGTTTCGTTAGCGTGGGCACCGGGGAGCTGTTTTTT,CASSFVSVGTGELFF
TRBV12-3/TRBV12-4,TRBJ2-1,few,TRBD2,TGTGCCAGCAGTCGAACCCCAGCGGGGGGGCCGGACAATGAGCAGTTCTTC,CASSRTPAGGPDNEQFF